A selection of T cell receptor beta chains follows, all from one sample in a study of CXCR3-negative and CXCR3-positive naive CD8 T cells. TCRdb reprocessed the 5' RACE reads and stores each CDR3 protein as one record, lacking DNA. Reported are tens of thousands of distinct CDR3 sequences; the ten largest clones contain around 1.4%. Material: naive CXCR3- CD8+ T cells from blood. The source is a human donor in good health. Some clones in this sample may be carry-over from other donors' samples. Each CDR3 is given with its conserved first and last residue. The order of the fields is CDR3 protein, J gene, V gene, clone size. Only part of the rows carry a size: once, few, many, or a class if the clone is expanded.

CDR3aa: CASSQDRTSGDNEQFF
j_gene: TRBJ2-1
v_gene: TRBV4-3
abundance: -

CDR3aa: CASSSTSGANTGELFF
j_gene: TRBJ2-2
v_gene: TRBV7-9
abundance: -

CDR3aa: CASSDRDETQYF
j_gene: TRBJ2-5
v_gene: TRBV13
abundance: -

CDR3aa: CASSPARRDNEQFF
j_gene: TRBJ2-1
v_gene: TRBV5-1
abundance: medium-sized

CDR3aa: CASLQGLSGGELFF
j_gene: TRBJ2-2
v_gene: TRBV12-3/TRBV12-4
abundance: -

CDR3aa: CASSLLGNQPQHF
j_gene: TRBJ1-5
v_gene: TRBV5-1
abundance: -

CDR3aa: CASSHGQGGTGELFF
j_gene: TRBJ2-2
v_gene: TRBV7-3
abundance: -

CDR3aa: CSASFPSGRGEQYF
j_gene: TRBJ2-7
v_gene: TRBV20-1
abundance: -

CDR3aa: CSVVGQGDEAFF
j_gene: TRBJ1-1
v_gene: TRBV29-1
abundance: -

CDR3aa: CASSLGGLTGGATEGQYF
j_gene: TRBJ2-3
v_gene: TRBV27
abundance: -

CDR3aa: CASSLGLDTEAFF
j_gene: TRBJ1-1
v_gene: TRBV7-9
abundance: -

CDR3aa: CASSFLGRKNIQYF
j_gene: TRBJ2-4
v_gene: TRBV12-3/TRBV12-4
abundance: -

CDR3aa: CASSPQGVITGELFF
j_gene: TRBJ2-2
v_gene: TRBV7-9
abundance: -

CDR3aa: CASSQLLRQGLSYEQYF
j_gene: TRBJ2-7
v_gene: TRBV7-2
abundance: -

CDR3aa: CASSLVSGEQYF
j_gene: TRBJ2-7
v_gene: TRBV7-6
abundance: -

CDR3aa: CASSLVRWHHIGSQPQHF
j_gene: TRBJ1-5
v_gene: TRBV11-3
abundance: -

CDR3aa: CSVERNTGTEAFF
j_gene: TRBJ1-1
v_gene: TRBV29-1
abundance: -

CDR3aa: CSARDREQQINYGYTF
j_gene: TRBJ1-2
v_gene: TRBV20-1
abundance: -

CDR3aa: CASSLHRGSGNTIYF
j_gene: TRBJ1-3
v_gene: TRBV28
abundance: -

CDR3aa: CSVEWSGTYNEQFF
j_gene: TRBJ2-1
v_gene: TRBV29-1
abundance: -